A selection of T cell receptor beta chains follows, all from one sample in a study of OX40 agonist ivuxolimab in advanced cancers. The data were produced by immunoSEQ multiplex PCR, yet TCRdb's version contains in-frame clones alone and is incomplete. The table lists about 64,000 clones, more than 80% of them singletons. Sequencing was performed on CD4+ or CD8+ T cells sorted from blood, taken in a trial of the OX40 agonist ivuxolimab. These receptor sequences come from an adult with an advanced solid tumor such as melanoma, head and neck, liver or kidney cancer. CDR3s include the opening cysteine and the closing phenylalanine or tryptophan. A D gene is named only where the DNA matches it firmly. Only some rows state a clone size, as once, few, many or a class for expanded clones.

>once|TRBJ2-7|NA|TRBV28
TGTGCCAGCAGTTTAACGGCTAACTTTAGGGGGCAGTACTTC
CASSLTANFRGQYF
>NA|TRBJ2-5|NA|TRBV7-9
TGTGCCAGCAGCTTAGATCCGGGGTTTGGGGAGACCCAGTACTTC
CASSLDPGFGETQYF
>NA|TRBJ2-2|NA|TRBV28
TGTGCCAGCCTTCTGGGGAGGAGAAACACCGGGGAGCTGTTTTTT
CASLLGRRNTGELFF
>few|TRBJ1-1|NA|TRBV30
TGTGCCTGGAGTGTACGACTAGAAGCTTTCTTT
CAWSVRLEAFF
>NA|TRBJ2-7|TRBD2|TRBV2
TGTGCCAGCAGTGAATTGATCCTAGCGGGAGGTAGGAGCTCCTACGAGCAGTACTTC
CASSELILAGGRSSYEQYF
>NA|TRBJ2-2|NA|TRBV7-3
TGTGCCAGCAGCTTACACGCCGGGGAGCTGTTTTTT
CASSLHAGELFF
>few|TRBJ1-2|TRBD1|TRBV5-4
TGTGCCAGCAGCTGGGGACAGGGAGGCGGCTACACCTTC
CASSWGQGGGYTF
>NA|TRBJ2-2|NA|TRBV7-2
TGTGCCAGCAGTCGCCCATGGGCCGGGGAGCTGTTTTTT
CASSRPWAGELFF
>once|TRBJ1-2|TRBD1|TRBV30
TGTGCCTGCCCAGGGGGCTTCTATGGCTACACCTTC
CACPGGFYGYTF
>NA|TRBJ2-1|TRBD2|TRBV30
TGTGCCTGGGCCGTAGCGGGAGGGCCGCTAAACAATGAGCAGTTCTTC
CAWAVAGGPLNNEQFF
>NA|TRBJ2-5|NA|TRBV5-4
TGTGCCAGCAGCGGGAGATCGGGAGAGACCCAGTACTTC
CASSGRSGETQYF
>NA|TRBJ2-5|NA|TRBV18
TGTGCCAGCTCACCCACCCCAGAGACCCAGTACTTC
CASSPTPETQYF
>NA|TRBJ1-2|NA|TRBV7-3
TGTGCCAGCAGCTCGTCAGGGGCTAACTATGGCTACACCTTC
CASSSSGANYGYTF
>NA|TRBJ2-7|TRBD2|TRBV5-1
TGCGCCAGCAGGTCTGCGGGAGGAAGGAACTACGAGCAGTACTTC
CASRSAGGRNYEQYF
>NA|TRBJ1-6|TRBD1|TRBV28
TGTGCCAGCAGTGCTCAGGGGGCTGGGTATAATTCACCCCTCCACTTT
CASSAQGAGYNSPLHF
>NA|TRBJ2-3|TRBD2|TRBV30
TGTGCCTGGAAGGGGCTAGCGGGAGACACAGATACGCAGTATTTT
CAWKGLAGDTDTQYF
>NA|TRBJ2-6|NA|TRBV28
TGTGCCAGCAGTACCCGGGGAGGGGCCAACGTCCTGACTTTC
CASSTRGGANVLTF
>NA|TRBJ2-6|NA|TRBV18
TGTGCCAGCTCATTTGGGCGGCGCTCTGGGGCCAACGTCCTGACTTTC
CASSFGRRSGANVLTF
>once|TRBJ2-7|TRBD2|TRBV6-6
TGTGCCAGCAGTTTAGCGGGGGCATCCTACGAGCAGTACTTC
CASSLAGASYEQYF
>few|TRBJ1-1|NA|TRBV6-6
TGTGCCAGCAGGCGGGGGGGCACTGAAGCTTTCTTT
CASRRGGTEAFF
>NA|TRBJ2-7|NA|TRBV5-4
TGTGCCAGCAGCTTCGGGACACCTTCCTACGAGCAGTACTTC
CASSFGTPSYEQYF
>NA|TRBJ2-2|NA|TRBV6-5
TGTGCCAGCAGTTTATCTCGCGGGGAGCTGTTTTTT
CASSLSRGELFF
>NA|TRBJ2-1|TRBD2|TRBV28
TGTGCCAGCAAGAGCGGGAGTCGAGAGCAGTTCTTC
CASKSGSREQFF
>NA|TRBJ1-4|NA|TRBV6-5
TGTGCCAGCAGTTACTCGACCGTACTTCGGGAAAAACTGTTTTTT
CASSYSTVLREKLFF
>NA|TRBJ2-6|NA|TRBV5-5
TGTGCCAGCAGCTTGGTCCCTGGCTCTGGGGCCAACGTCCTGACTTTC
CASSLVPGSGANVLTF
>NA|TRBJ2-7|NA|TRBV7-2
TGTGCCAGCAGCTTGATCTGGGGACGCTCCTACGAGCAGTACTTC
CASSLIWGRSYEQYF
>few|TRBJ1-5|TRBD1|TRBV30
TGTGCCGGCGGGACAGGGGGCAATCAGCCCCAGCATTTT
CAGGTGGNQPQHF
>NA|TRBJ2-3|NA|TRBV14
TGTGCCAGCAGCCAAGATGGAACGGCGAGGGATACGCAGTATTTT
CASSQDGTARDTQYF
>once|TRBJ2-2|NA|TRBV7-3
TGTGCCAGCCAGGTTGGACGGAACACCGGGGAGCTGTTTTTT
CASQVGRNTGELFF
>NA|TRBJ2-2|TRBD1|TRBV5-1
TGCGCCAGCAGCTACGGACAGGGGGGTCCAGGGGAGCTGTTTTTT
CASSYGQGGPGELFF
>NA|TRBJ2-5|TRBD1|TRBV18
TGTGCCAGCTCACCGGGACAGTCCGCGGAGACCCAGTACTTC
CASSPGQSAETQYF
>NA|TRBJ1-2|NA|TRBV18
TGTGCCAGCTCACCAGGGGACCATGGCTACACCTTC
CASSPGDHGYTF
>NA|TRBJ2-7|NA|TRBV30
TGTGCCTGGAGATCGATCACAATTTACGAGCAGTACTTC
CAWRSITIYEQYF
>NA|TRBJ2-1|TRBD2|TRBV27
TGTGCCAGCAGCCAAACTAGCGGGAGCTACAATGAGCAGTTCTTC
CASSQTSGSYNEQFF
>NA|TRBJ1-2|TRBD1|TRBV28
TGTGCCAGCAGCTTCGGACAGGGCAGATATGGCTACACCTTC
CASSFGQGRYGYTF
>NA|TRBJ2-5|NA|TRBV20-1
TGCAGTGCTAGCCAAGAGACCCAGTACTTC
CSASQETQYF
>NA|TRBJ2-3|NA|TRBV27
TGTGCCAGCAGTCTATCCCATCTAGGGGATACGCAGTATTTT
CASSLSHLGDTQYF
>once|TRBJ1-5|NA|TRBV2
TGTGCCAGCTCCCCACCTAATAGCAATCAGCCCCAGCATTTT
CASSPPNSNQPQHF
>NA|TRBJ2-1|NA|TRBV30
TGTGCCTGGAAGGGGGGTCATGACTACAATGAGCAGTTCTTC
CAWKGGHDYNEQFF
>NA|TRBJ2-7|NA|TRBV5-4
TGTGCCAGCGGACGCGCGGTAGCGGCCCAAGGGAACGAGCAGTACTTC
CASGRAVAAQGNEQYF
>NA|TRBJ2-3|TRBD2|TRBV4-2
TGTGCCAGCAGCCAGCGGGAGCGAACAGATACGCAGTATTTT
CASSQRERTDTQYF
>NA|TRBJ1-4|NA|TRBV6-1
TGTGCCAGCAGGGACCACAGAGGAAAACTGTTTTTT
CASRDHRGKLFF
>NA|TRBJ2-7|TRBD1|TRBV28
TGTGCCAGCAGTCCAGAGGACAGGGTGGAGAACGAGCAGTACTTC
CASSPEDRVENEQYF
>NA|TRBJ1-3|NA|TRBV9
TGTGCCAGCCGGGGGGGAAACACCATATATTTT
CASRGGNTIYF
>once|TRBJ1-2|TRBD1|TRBV9
TGTGCCAGCAGCGTGTTTGACAGGGGGAACTATGGCTACACCTTC
CASSVFDRGNYGYTF
>NA|TRBJ2-5|TRBD1|TRBV14
TGTGCCAGCAGCCAAGATGCGACAGGGCCAGAGACCCAGTACTTC
CASSQDATGPETQYF
>NA|TRBJ1-1|TRBD1|TRBV29-1
TGCAGCGTAGCCCAGGGGGCGCCGACTGAAGCTTTCTTT
CSVAQGAPTEAFF
>NA|TRBJ1-4|NA|TRBV6-1
TGTGCCAGCAGTGAGAAGGGGCGTGGTGAAAAACTGTTTTTT
CASSEKGRGEKLFF
>NA|TRBJ2-5|NA|TRBV20-1
TGCAGTGTGAGGAGGGGGGAGACCCAGTACTTC
CSVRRGETQYF
>NA|TRBJ2-3|TRBD2|TRBV9
TGTGCCAGCAGCGAACTAGCGGGAGCTCATACAGATACGCAGTATTTT
CASSELAGAHTDTQYF
>NA|TRBJ2-7|NA|TRBV6-5
TGTGCCAGCAGTGACAGGACTTTCCCCTACGAGCAGTACTTC
CASSDRTFPYEQYF
>NA|TRBJ2-7|NA|TRBV5-1
TGCGCCAGCAGCTTGATAGGGGGGAGAGGGTACGAGCAGTACTTC
CASSLIGGRGYEQYF
>NA|TRBJ2-1|NA|TRBV7-2
TGTGCCAGCAGCTTATCCCTCTACAATGAGCAGTTCTTC
CASSLSLYNEQFF
>NA|TRBJ1-1|TRBD1|TRBV30
TGTGCCTGGAGTGCGGGGACAGGGGGCGTCACTGAAGCTTTCTTT
CAWSAGTGGVTEAFF
>once|TRBJ1-5|TRBD1|TRBV10-3
TGTGCCAGCACTAGGGCAGGGGGGCAGCCCCAGCATTTT
CASTRAGGQPQHF
>NA|TRBJ2-3|NA|TRBV14
TGTGCCAGCAGCACAGCAGGGGGACTCACAGATACGCAGTATTTT
CASSTAGGLTDTQYF
>NA|TRBJ2-6|TRBD2|TRBV18
TGTGCCAGCTCACGACTAGCGGGAGCAGATGGGGCCAACGTCCTGACTTTC
CASSRLAGADGANVLTF
>NA|TRBJ2-7|TRBD2|TRBV5-1
TGCGCCAGCAGCTTGGAGGCTAGCGGAGCCTACGAGCAGTACTTC
CASSLEASGAYEQYF
>NA|TRBJ1-2|NA|TRBV27
TGTGCCAGCAGTTCAACCAGGGGATCCCTCTATGGCTACACCTTC
CASSSTRGSLYGYTF
>NA|TRBJ2-7|NA|TRBV7-3
TGTGCCAGCACATCTTTCTCCTACGAGCAGTACTTC
CASTSFSYEQYF